This TCR beta chain derives from a study of breast tumors, draining lymph nodes, adjacent tissues. Axillary draining lymph nodes of breast cancer patients supplied the node samples. Study-level findings and limits: Findings are consistent with lymph node origin and intratumoral expansion of most tumor T cells.

A single record per CDR3 protein comes from TCRdb applying MiXCR to the multiplex PCR reads. Of roughly 100,000 distinct CDR3 sequences in the sample, around 30% were seen once. Trimming cost V 7 bases and J 5 bases; bases outside gene matches: 4. The CDR3 consists of 12 residues. Germline V lookup: CDR1 GTSNPN, CDR2 SVGIG (reference sequence). This clonotype was detected ten times or more. Its target is not known. This chain joins TRBV30 and TRBJ2-2, with 7 bases lining up with TRBD2. The specimen sequenced was axillary lymph node tissue. The clonotype comes from a female donor with breast cancer. Some clones in this sample may be carry-over from other donors' samples. The CDR3: CASLGGTGELFF. The CDR3 coding sequence is TGTGCCTCCTTGGGGGGGACCGGGGAGCTGTTTTTT.